This T cell receptor (beta chain) was sequenced for a study of CXCR3-negative and CXCR3-positive naive CD8 T cells. Notes on the study in general: Naive cells that were CXCR3-positive had more hydrophobic TRB CDR3s (compared with CXCR3-negative naive cells).

The CDR3 runs 14 residues. Germline loops: CDR1 SSHAT, CDR2 FNYEAQ (reference sequence). For this clonotype: Its antigen is still unknown.

The authors made the TRB cDNA libraries by 5' RACE using UMI labels. From its re-call of the 5' RACE reads, TCRdb lists each CDR3 protein once, without DNA. The sample includes some 53,000 distinct CDR3 sequences. The material sequenced was naive CXCR3+ CD8+ T cells from blood. Subset indicated: CD45RO-CCR7+CD27+CD95- naive CD8+ T cells expressing CXCR3 (TNR3+). This clonotype was sampled from a human donor in good health. Some clones in this sample may be carry-over from other donors' samples. The rearrangement uses TRBV7-7 and TRBJ1-1; TCRdb indicates TRBD1, and absent DNA this call remains unverified. The CDR3 region is CASSPTDRETEAFF.